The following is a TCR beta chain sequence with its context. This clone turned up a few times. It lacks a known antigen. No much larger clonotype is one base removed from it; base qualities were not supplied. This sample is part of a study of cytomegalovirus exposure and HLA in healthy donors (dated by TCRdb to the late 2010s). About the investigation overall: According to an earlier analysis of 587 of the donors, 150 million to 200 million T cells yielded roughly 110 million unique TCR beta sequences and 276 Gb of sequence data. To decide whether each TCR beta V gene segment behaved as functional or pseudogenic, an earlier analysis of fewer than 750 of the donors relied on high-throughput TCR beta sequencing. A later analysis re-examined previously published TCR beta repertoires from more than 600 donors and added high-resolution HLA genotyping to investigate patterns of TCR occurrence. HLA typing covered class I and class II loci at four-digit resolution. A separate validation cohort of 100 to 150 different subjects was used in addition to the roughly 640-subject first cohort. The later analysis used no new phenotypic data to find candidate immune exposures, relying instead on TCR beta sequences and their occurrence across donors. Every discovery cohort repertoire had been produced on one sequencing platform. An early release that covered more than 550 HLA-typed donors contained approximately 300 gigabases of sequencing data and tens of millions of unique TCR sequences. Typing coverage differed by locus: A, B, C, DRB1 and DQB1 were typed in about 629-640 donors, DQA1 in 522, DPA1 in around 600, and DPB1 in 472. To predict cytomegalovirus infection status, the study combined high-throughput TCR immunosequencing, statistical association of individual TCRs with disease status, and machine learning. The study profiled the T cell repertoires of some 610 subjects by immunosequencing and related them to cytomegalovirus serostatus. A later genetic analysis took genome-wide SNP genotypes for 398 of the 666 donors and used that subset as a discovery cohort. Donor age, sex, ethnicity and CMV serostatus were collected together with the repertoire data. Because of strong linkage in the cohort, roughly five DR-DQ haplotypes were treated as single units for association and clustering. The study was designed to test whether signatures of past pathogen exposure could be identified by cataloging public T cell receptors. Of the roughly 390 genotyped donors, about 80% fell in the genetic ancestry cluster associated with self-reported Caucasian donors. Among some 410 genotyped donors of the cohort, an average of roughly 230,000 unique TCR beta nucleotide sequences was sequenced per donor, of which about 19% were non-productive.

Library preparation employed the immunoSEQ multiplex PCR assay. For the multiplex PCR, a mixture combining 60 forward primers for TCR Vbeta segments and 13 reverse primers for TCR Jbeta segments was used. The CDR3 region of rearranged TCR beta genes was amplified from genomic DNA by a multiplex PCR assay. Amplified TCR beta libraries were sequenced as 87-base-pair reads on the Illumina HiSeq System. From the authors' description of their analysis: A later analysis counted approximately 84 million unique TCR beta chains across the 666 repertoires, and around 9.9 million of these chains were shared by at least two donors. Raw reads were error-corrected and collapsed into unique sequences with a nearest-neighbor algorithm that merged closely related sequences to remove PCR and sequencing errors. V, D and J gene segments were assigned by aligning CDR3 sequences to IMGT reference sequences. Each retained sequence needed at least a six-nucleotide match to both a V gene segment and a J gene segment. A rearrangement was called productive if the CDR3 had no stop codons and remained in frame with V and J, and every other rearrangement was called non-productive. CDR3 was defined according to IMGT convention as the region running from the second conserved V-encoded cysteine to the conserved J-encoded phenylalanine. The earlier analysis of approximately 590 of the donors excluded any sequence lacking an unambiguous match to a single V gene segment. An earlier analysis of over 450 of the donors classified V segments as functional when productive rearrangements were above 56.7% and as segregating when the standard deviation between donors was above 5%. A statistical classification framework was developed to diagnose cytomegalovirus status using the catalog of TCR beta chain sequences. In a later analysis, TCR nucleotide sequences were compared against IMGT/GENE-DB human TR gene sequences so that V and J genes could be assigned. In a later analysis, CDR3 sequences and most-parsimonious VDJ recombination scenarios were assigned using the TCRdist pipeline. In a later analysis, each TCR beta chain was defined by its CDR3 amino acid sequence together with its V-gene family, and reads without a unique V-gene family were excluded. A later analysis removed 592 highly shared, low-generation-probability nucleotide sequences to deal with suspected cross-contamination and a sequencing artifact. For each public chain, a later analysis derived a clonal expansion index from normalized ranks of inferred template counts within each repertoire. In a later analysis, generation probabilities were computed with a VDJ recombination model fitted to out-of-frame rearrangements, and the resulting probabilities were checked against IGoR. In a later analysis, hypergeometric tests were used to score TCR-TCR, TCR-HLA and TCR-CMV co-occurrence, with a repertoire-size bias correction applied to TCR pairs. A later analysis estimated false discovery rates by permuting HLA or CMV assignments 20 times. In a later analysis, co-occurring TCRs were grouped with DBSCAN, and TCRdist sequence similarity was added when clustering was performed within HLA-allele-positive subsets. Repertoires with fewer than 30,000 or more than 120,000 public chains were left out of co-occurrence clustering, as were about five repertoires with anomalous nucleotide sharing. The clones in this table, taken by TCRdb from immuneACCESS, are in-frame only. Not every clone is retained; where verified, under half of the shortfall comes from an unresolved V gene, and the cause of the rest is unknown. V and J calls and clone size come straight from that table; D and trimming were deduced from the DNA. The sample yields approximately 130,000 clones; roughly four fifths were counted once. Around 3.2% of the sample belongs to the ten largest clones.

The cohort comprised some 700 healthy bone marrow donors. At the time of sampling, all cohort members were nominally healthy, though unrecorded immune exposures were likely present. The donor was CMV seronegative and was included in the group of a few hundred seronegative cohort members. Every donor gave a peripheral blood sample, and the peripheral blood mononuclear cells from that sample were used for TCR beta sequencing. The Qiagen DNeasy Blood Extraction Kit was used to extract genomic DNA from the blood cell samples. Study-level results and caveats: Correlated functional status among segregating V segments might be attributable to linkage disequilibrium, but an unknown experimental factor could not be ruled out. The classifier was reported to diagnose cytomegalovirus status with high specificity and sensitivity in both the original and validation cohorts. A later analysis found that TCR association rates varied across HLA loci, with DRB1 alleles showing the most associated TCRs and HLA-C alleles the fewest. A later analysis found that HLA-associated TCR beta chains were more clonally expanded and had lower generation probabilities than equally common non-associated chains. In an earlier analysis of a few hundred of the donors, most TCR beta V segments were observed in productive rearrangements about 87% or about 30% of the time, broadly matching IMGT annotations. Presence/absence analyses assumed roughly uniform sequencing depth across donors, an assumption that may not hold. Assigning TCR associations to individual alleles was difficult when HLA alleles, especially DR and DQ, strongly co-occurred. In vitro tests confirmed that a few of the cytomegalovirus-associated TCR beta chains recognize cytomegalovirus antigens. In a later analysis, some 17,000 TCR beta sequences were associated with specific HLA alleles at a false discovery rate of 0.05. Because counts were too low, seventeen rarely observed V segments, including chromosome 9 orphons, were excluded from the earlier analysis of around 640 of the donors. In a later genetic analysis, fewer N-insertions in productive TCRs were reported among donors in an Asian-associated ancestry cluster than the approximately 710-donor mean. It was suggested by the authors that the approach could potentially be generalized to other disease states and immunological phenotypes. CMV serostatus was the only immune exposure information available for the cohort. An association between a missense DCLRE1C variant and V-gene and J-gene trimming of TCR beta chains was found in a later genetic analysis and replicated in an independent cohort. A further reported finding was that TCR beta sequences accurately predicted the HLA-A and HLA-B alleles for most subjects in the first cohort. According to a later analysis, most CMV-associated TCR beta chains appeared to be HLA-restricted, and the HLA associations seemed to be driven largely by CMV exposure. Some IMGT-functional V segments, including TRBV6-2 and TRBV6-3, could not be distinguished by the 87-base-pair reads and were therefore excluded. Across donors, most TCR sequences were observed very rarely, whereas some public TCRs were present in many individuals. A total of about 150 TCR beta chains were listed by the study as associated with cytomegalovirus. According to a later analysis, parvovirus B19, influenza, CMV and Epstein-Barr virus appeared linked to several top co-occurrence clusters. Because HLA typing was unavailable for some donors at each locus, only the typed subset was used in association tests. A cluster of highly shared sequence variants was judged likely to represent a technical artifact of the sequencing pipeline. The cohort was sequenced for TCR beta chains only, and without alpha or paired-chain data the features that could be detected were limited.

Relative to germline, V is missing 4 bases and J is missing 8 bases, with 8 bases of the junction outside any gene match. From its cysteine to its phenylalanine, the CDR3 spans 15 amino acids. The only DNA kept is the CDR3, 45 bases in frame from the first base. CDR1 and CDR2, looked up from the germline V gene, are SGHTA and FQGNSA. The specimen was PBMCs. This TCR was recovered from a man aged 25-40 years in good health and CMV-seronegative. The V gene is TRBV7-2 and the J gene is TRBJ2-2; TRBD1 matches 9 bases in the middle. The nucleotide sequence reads TGTGCCAGCAGCTCAGAGGGACAGGGTGTGGGGGAGCTGTTTTTT. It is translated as CASSSEGQGVGELFF.